Listed here are 27 T cell receptor beta chains from one sample, sequenced in a study of regulatory T cells in long-lasting Graves disease. Stated time point: persistent/refractory GD, antithyroid drugs over 5 years with positive TRAb. Researchers made the TCR library from RNA that was extracted from PBMCs. Sequencing libraries for TCR beta were prepared with iRepertoire HTBI primers and Arm-PCR of CDR3 regions. TCRdb independently ran MiXCR on the multiplex PCR reads; one entry per CDR3 protein. The repertoire holds hundreds of thousands of distinct CDR3 sequences, with around a fifth as singletons. Source: peripheral blood mononuclear cells (PBMCs), taken when the disease was refractory, from a patient treated with antithyroid drugs. All receptors derive from a female donor with Graves disease.

This clonotype was counted ten times or more. CDR3 DNA: TGTGCCAGCAGCACGAGAGGTGGCAGGGGAGGACAGCCCCAGCATTTT. This gives the protein CASSTRGGRGGQPQHF. J is TRBJ1-5 and V is TRBV7-2; D perhaps matches TRBD1 (6 bases). Germline V gene data show CDR1 as SGHTA and CDR2 as FQGNSA. This CDR3 has 16 amino acids. V was cut by 5 bases and J by 7 bases, with 21 bases left in between.

This clonotype was found a few times. The genes are TRBV11-2 and TRBJ2-7, with 7 positions matching TRBD1. Losses at the gene ends were 1 base for V and 5 bases for J; bases not matched to a gene: 5. Looked up from germline, CDR1 is SGHAT and CDR2 is FQNNGV. The CDR3 consists of 14 residues. The CDR3 nucleotides read TGTGCCAGCAGCTTAGTCCCCGACAGGGACGAGCAGTACTTC. Translating gives CASSLVPDRDEQYF.

This clonotype came up a few times. V and J are TRBV7-2 and TRBJ1-6; TRBD1 might be the D (6 bases). Trimming left V 7 bases short and J 4 bases short, with 11 bases between. The CDR3 totals 14 residues. Germline V CDR1 and CDR2: SGHTA, FQGNSA. CDR3 nucleotide sequence: TGTGCCAGCAACGGGACACCGTATAATTCACCCCTCCACTTT. This codes for CASNGTPYNSPLHF.

This clonotype was detected ten times or more. V is TRBV6-1 and J is TRBJ1-5, with D perhaps TRBD1 (5 bases). CDR1 MNHNS and CDR2 SASEGT come from the germline V gene. The CDR3 is made up of 14 amino acids. Trimming cost V 4 bases and J 6 bases, with 13 bases left between them. The CDR3: CASSGGTGRQPQHF. CDR3 nucleotides: TGTGCCAGCAGTGGGGGGACGGGGCGTCAGCCCCAGCATTTT.

The chain carries TRBV7-2 and TRBJ2-5, with 9 bases aligning to TRBD1. V lost 5 bases to trimming and J lost 6 bases; unmatched junction nucleotides: 7. The CDR3 extends over 14 amino acids. CDR1 and CDR2 (germline): SGHTA, FQGNSA. The CDR3 sequence: CASSQRTGVKTQYF. DNA of the CDR3: TGTGCCAGCAGCCAAAGGACAGGGGTGAAGACCCAGTACTTC.

This clonotype was seen repeatedly, ten times or more. The chain has TRBV28 and TRBJ2-5; TRBD2 matches 13 bases. This CDR3 region has 14 residues. CDR1 and CDR2 from the germline V gene are MDHEN and SYDVKM. With 5 bases clipped from V and 6 bases from J, the junction kept 3 bases outside the gene matches. As DNA, the CDR3 is TGTGCCAGCAGTAGGACTAGCGGGAGACAGACCCAGTACTTC. Translating it yields CASSRTSGRQTQYF. The full variable domain, with the rest looked up from reference TRBV28 and TRBJ2-5, is DVKVTQSSRYLVKRTGEKVFLECVQDMDHENMFWYRQDPGLGLRLIYFSYDVKMKEKGDIPEGYSVSREKKERFSLILESASTNQTSMYLCASSRTSGRQTQYFGPGTRLLVL.

This chain connects TRBV4-1 to TRBJ2-1; D is possibly TRBD2 (6 bases). Between the trimmed V and J ends, which lost 3 bases and 6 bases, there was a span of 12 bases. The CDR3 contains 14 residues. From germline, CDR1 is MGHRA and CDR2 YSYEKL. The CDR3 coding sequence is TGCGCCAGCAGCCAGAGTACTAGCATCAATGAGCAGTTCTTC. Protein: CASSQSTSINEQFF.

V is TRBV29-1 and J is TRBJ2-2, with D maybe TRBD1 (6 bases). The ends were cut back, 5 bases at V and 7 bases at J, with 11 bases in the middle. In germline, CDR1 is SQVTM, CDR2 ANQGSEA. The CDR3 loop spans 12 amino acids. The CDR3: CSVYRVGGELFF. CDR3 coding DNA: TGCAGCGTTTACAGGGTTGGCGGGGAGCTGTTTTTT.

This clonotype was seen many times. The rearrangement uses TRBV2 and TRBJ2-5, with no clear D. V was trimmed by 2 bases and J by 2 bases, leaving 12 bases between them. The CDR3 has 15 amino acids. Per germline, CDR1 SNHLY and CDR2 FYNNEI. This CDR3 reads CASSERSNRQETQYF. The DNA for the CDR3 is TGTGCCAGCAGTGAACGCTCTAACCGACAAGAGACCCAGTACTTC.

For this clonotype: A read error is possible here, since a much larger clone lies one base away. The chain uses TRBV6-1 and TRBJ1-1; D remains unclear. Germline-derived CDR1 and CDR2 are MNHNS and SASEGT. This CDR3 has 12 residues. CDR3 sequence: CASIELNTEALF. In DNA form, the CDR3 reads TGTGCCAGCATAGAATTGAACACTGAAGCTCTCTTT.

About this clonotype itself: A read error is likely here: a far larger clone is one base away. The chain is built from TRBV6-4 and TRBJ1-2; possible D gene TRBD1, 5 bases. The CDR3 has 14 amino acids. The V gene's germline CDR1 is MRHNA and CDR2 SNTAGT. For the CDR3, the DNA is TGTGTCAGCAGTTACGACAGAGATAACTATGGCTACACCTTC. It encodes CVSSYDRDNYGYTF.

The CDR3 protein is CASTDSPRALHF. CDR3 coding DNA: TGTGCCAGCACCGACAGCCCCAGGGCCCTCCACTTT. The chain joins TRBV6-1 to TRBJ1-6; a weak D match, TRBD1 (5 bases). The CDR3 runs to 12 residues. The V end lost 7 bases, the J end lost 14 bases, and 15 bases lay between the germline ends. Per germline, CDR1 MNHNS and CDR2 SASEGT.

This chain links TRBV28 with TRBJ1-2; 8 bases agree with TRBD1. The CDR3 totals 17 residues. The germline V gene has CDR1 MDHEN and CDR2 SYDVKM. The V and J ends lost 6 bases and 4 bases, in that order; junction bases with no gene match: 16. The DNA of the CDR3 is TGTGCCAGCAGGCCCCCGCAGGGGGCCGGTATTATCTATGGCTACACCTTC. It translates to CASRPPQGAGIIYGYTF.

The chain is built from TRBV20-1 and TRBJ2-5; no firm D call. Germline V lookup: CDR1 DFQATT, CDR2 SNEGSKA (reference sequence). V lost 0 bases and J lost 5, with 16 bases in between. This CDR3 is built from 15 residues. The CDR3 nucleotides are TGCAGTGCTAGAGATTGGTTCAGCGTTAGGGAGACCCAGTACTTC. This translates into CSARDWFSVRETQYF.

This chain uses TRBV20-1 with TRBJ1-1, with D perhaps matching TRBD1 (6 bases). There are 18 residues in the CDR3. V was shortened by 6 bases and J by 0 bases, with 26 bases between the two germline ends. Germline CDR1 DFQATT, CDR2 SNEGSKA (reference sequence). The CDR3 coding sequence is TGCAGTGCGACAAACCCGAATTATGGGACAAATTTGAACACTGAAGCTTTCTTT. Translating gives CSATNPNYGTNLNTEAFF.

This sequence joins TRBV9 and TRBJ2-3, with 9 nucleotides matching TRBD2. Germline CDR1 is SGDLS and CDR2 is YYNGEE. V trimming: 1 base; J trimming: 4 bases; junction bases outside the gene matches: 7. The CDR3 extends over 16 amino acids. The CDR3 here is CASSVRDGGGADTQYF. The CDR3, as DNA: TGTGCCAGCAGCGTACGAGACGGCGGGGGGGCAGATACGCAGTATTTT.

Ten or more counts support this clonotype. The rearrangement uses TRBV12-3 or TRBV12-4 and TRBJ1-3, with D uncertain. The CDR3 has 14 residues. V was trimmed by 6 bases and J by 0 bases, leaving 9 bases between them. CDR3 amino acids: CASSFRTSGNTIYF. In DNA, the CDR3 is TGTGCCAGCAGCTTCAGGACCTCTGGAAACACCATATATTTT.

The chain combines TRBV20-1 with TRBJ1-5; D ambiguous. The CDR3 is 14 residues long. Per germline, CDR1 DFQATT and CDR2 SNEGSKA (reference sequence). Trimming took 0 bases from V and 1 from J, leaving 7 bases between them. The chain's CDR3 is CSARDQGSNQPQHF. Here the CDR3 DNA reads TGCAGTGCTAGAGATCAAGGGAGCAATCAGCCCCAGCATTTT.

Concerning this clonotype itself: A read error may explain this, as a much larger clone is one base away. The V gene is TRBV28, the J gene TRBJ1-6; TRBD1 matches 9 bases. This CDR3 is 14 amino acids long. Germline loops: CDR1 MDHEN, CDR2 SYDVKM. V shed 5 bases and J 9 bases; nucleotides not matched to a gene: 5. The CDR3 loop is CASSLTGGISPLHF. Here the CDR3 DNA reads TGTGCCAGCAGTCTGACAGGGGGGATTTCACCCCTCCACTTT.

Comment on this clonotype: One base away lies a much larger clone, so this may be a sequencing read error. The chain's CDR3 is CASSFDRESGNSNQPQHF. DNA of the CDR3: TGTGCCAGCAGTTTCGACAGGGAGTCGGGGAATAGCAATCAGCCCCAGCATTTT. V usage is TRBV28 and J usage is TRBJ1-5, with TRBD1 matching 7 bases. This CDR3 comprises 18 residues. The germline CDR1 and CDR2 sequences are MDHEN and SYDVKM. V was clipped by 3 bases and J by 0 bases; unmatched bases: 11.

This clonotype came up many times. The chain uses TRBV7-9 and TRBJ2-7, with 9 positions matching TRBD1. Germline V gene sequence: CDR1 SEHNR, CDR2 FQNEAQ (reference sequence). V trimming: 5 bases; J trimming: 0 bases; junction bases outside the gene matches: 11. This CDR3 spans 17 amino acids. CDR3 sequence (DNA): TGTGCCAGCAGCCACCCATCGAAGACAGGGGGCTCCTACGAGCAGTACTTC. Amino acids: CASSHPSKTGGSYEQYF.

This sequence joins TRBV30 and TRBJ1-5; 7 bases are a match to TRBD1. This CDR3 has 13 residues. The J segment lost 7 bases and the V segment lost 1 base, leaving 4 bases of the junction unmatched. Germline CDR1 and CDR2: GTSNPN and SVGIG (reference sequence). CDR3: CAWSGQGRQPQHF. The CDR3 nucleotides read TGTGCCTGGAGTGGACAGGGCCGGCAGCCCCAGCATTTT.

This clonotype was seen a handful of times. The chain links TRBV9 to TRBJ1-2; D remains unclear. With 0 bases removed from V and 7 bases from J, the gap between germline ends came to 19 bases. CDR3 length: 16 amino acids. Germline loops: CDR1 SGDLS, CDR2 YYNGEE. CDR3 in amino acids: CASSVARFGDVGGYTF. In DNA form, the CDR3 reads TGTGCCAGCAGCGTAGCTAGGTTTGGAGATGTAGGTGGCTACACCTTC.

In its sample, this clonotype was seen many times. This rearrangement joins TRBV6-2 or TRBV6-3 to TRBJ2-7; D not resolved. In germline, CDR1 is MNHEY, CDR2 SVGEGT. The length of the CDR3 is 13 residues. With 10 bases removed from V and 3 bases from J, the gap between germline ends came to 16 bases. CDR3: CATERLIDYEQYF. The CDR3 DNA reads TGTGCCACCGAAAGGTTGATAGACTACGAGCAGTACTTC.

The chain couples TRBV30 to TRBJ2-5; D unresolved. This CDR3 comprises 12 residues. Trimming left V 2 bases short and J 1 base short, with 5 bases between. Per the germline V gene, CDR1 is GTSNPN and CDR2 is SVGIG (reference sequence). CDR3 protein: CAWSTSQETQYF. The CDR3 DNA reads as TGTGCCTGGAGTACTTCCCAAGAGACCCAGTACTTC.

In its sample, this clonotype was seen many times. The chain carries TRBV2 and TRBJ1-2, with 8 bases fitting TRBD1. Per the germline V gene, CDR1 is SNHLY and CDR2 is FYNNEI. This CDR3 contains 14 residues. Germline trimming cut 0 bases from V and 6 bases from J; bases unmatched to any gene: 3. The CDR3 DNA sequence: TGTGCCAGCAGTGAAGCGAAGACAGGGGATGGCTACACCTTC. Residues: CASSEAKTGDGYTF.

Details on this clonotype: A far bigger clonotype differs at one base, so this is likely a read error. The final CDR3 position lacks the conserved phenylalanine or tryptophan, pointing to a likely read error. The chain is built from TRBV6-2 or TRBV6-3 and TRBJ1-2; D is unresolved. With 5 bases removed from V and 4 bases from J, the gap between germline ends came to 11 bases. The CDR3 runs to 13 residues. In germline, CDR1 is MNHEY, CDR2 SVGEGT. CDR3 bases: TGTGCCAGCAGTCGGACGGTCCTCTATGGCTACACCCTC. Encoded protein: CASSRTVLYGYTL.